This is a list of T cell receptor beta chains from one sample in a study of OX40 agonist ivuxolimab in advanced cancers. Clones were read by immunoSEQ multiplex PCR, and TCRdb kept only the in-frame ones, dropping some. The sample shows roughly 80,000 clones, approximately 84% of them seen only once. Sequencing used CD4+ or CD8+ T cells sorted from blood, obtained in a trial of the OX40 agonist ivuxolimab. These receptors all stem from an adult with an advanced solid tumor such as melanoma, head and neck, liver or kidney cancer. Each CDR3 is given with its conserved first and last residue. D genes are given only for firm matches. Where a row states a size, it is once, few, many or the class of an expanded clone; other rows omit it.

>TRBJ2-1|16|TRBV5-1|-|TRBD2
TGCGCCAGCAGCTTGGGGACTAGCGGGAGGAACAATGAGCAGTTCTTC
CASSLGTSGRNNEQFF
>TRBJ1-2|15|TRBV7-9|many|TRBD1
TGTGCCAGCAGCTCCGGGACAGGGGCGGACTATGGCTACACCTTC
CASSSGTGADYGYTF
>TRBJ2-2|13|TRBV5-6|once|-
TGTGCCAGCAGCTTGGCGGTTGGTGGGGAGCTGTTTTTT
CASSLAVGGELFF
>TRBJ1-2|14|TRBV28|-|-
TGTGCCAGCAGCCCCGGAGTTTGGCGCTATGGCTACACCTTC
CASSPGVWRYGYTF
>TRBJ2-1|15|TRBV7-3|-|-
TGTGCCAGCAGCTCCGGGCCGGAGGGATGGAATGAGCAGTTCTTC
CASSSGPEGWNEQFF
>TRBJ2-1|14|TRBV29-1|-|TRBD2
TGCAGCGGGGGGACTAGCGGGAGTTACAATGAGCAGTTCTTC
CSGGTSGSYNEQFF
>TRBJ2-7|15|TRBV28|-|TRBD1
TGTGCCAGCAATACCATGGGACAGGGATCCTACGAGCAGTACTTC
CASNTMGQGSYEQYF
>TRBJ2-7|12|TRBV5-1|-|-
TGCGCCAGCAGCCCCGGACAGTCTCATCAGTACTTC
CASSPGQSHQYF
>TRBJ2-7|14|TRBV7-3|-|-
TGTGCCAGCAGCTTAACCCCGAGCTCCTACGAGCAGTACTTC
CASSLTPSSYEQYF
>TRBJ2-7|14|TRBV2|-|-
TGTGCCAGCGCAAAAACAGGGTTAGGCTACGAGCAGTACTTC
CASAKTGLGYEQYF
>TRBJ1-5|16|TRBV19|-|-
TGTGCCAGTAGTATCTTATTCGGTATGGCCAATCAGCCCCAGCATTTT
CASSILFGMANQPQHF
>TRBJ1-1|11|TRBV29-1|-|-
TGCAGCGTTGTTGGGGGCCCTGAAGCTTTCTTT
CSVVGGPEAFF
>TRBJ1-1|13|TRBV11-3|-|-
TGTGCCAGCAGCTCCAGGGTTAACACTGAAGCTTTCTTT
CASSSRVNTEAFF
>TRBJ2-1|13|TRBV27|-|-
TGTGCCAGCAGTTTAGGGCTCTACAATGAGCAGTTCTTC
CASSLGLYNEQFF
>TRBJ1-5|15|TRBV2|-|TRBD1
TGTGCCAGCAGTGTTGTGACAGGGTGGGATCAGCCCCAGCATTTT
CASSVVTGWDQPQHF
>TRBJ1-2|15|TRBV5-3|-|-
TGTGCCAGAAGCTTGGGGATAGGGTTTTACTATGGCTACACCTTC
CARSLGIGFYYGYTF
>TRBJ1-6|15|TRBV11-2|-|-
TGTGCCAGCAGCCTGAGAAGCTCCTATAATTCACCCCTCCACTTT
CASSLRSSYNSPLHF
>TRBJ1-4|14|TRBV27|-|-
TGTGCCAGCGGCTGGGGAGCAACTAATGAAAAACTGTTTTTT
CASGWGATNEKLFF
>TRBJ2-3|18|TRBV30|-|TRBD2
TGTGCCTGGACCCCGACTAGCGGGGGGACCCCCGGCACAGATACGCAGTATTTT
CAWTPTSGGTPGTDTQYF
>TRBJ1-3|14|TRBV11-2|-|-
TGTGCCAGCAGCCTGACACGGGCTGGAAACACCATATATTTT
CASSLTRAGNTIYF
>TRBJ1-1|16|TRBV7-3|-|-
TGTGCCAGCAGCTTATCGGGAAGGCAGGGGAACACTGAAGCTTTCTTT
CASSLSGRQGNTEAFF
>TRBJ1-3|14|TRBV14|-|-
TGTGCCAGCAGCCTTCAGGGGTTTGGAAACACCATATATTTT
CASSLQGFGNTIYF
>TRBJ2-7|16|TRBV6-6|once|TRBD2
TGTGCCAGCAGCCCCATGAGCGGGAGGGTACTCTACGAGCAGTACTTC
CASSPMSGRVLYEQYF
>TRBJ2-3|15|TRBV4-2|-|TRBD2
TGTGCCAGCAGCCAAGCCACGGGGGGATCAGATACGCAGTATTTT
CASSQATGGSDTQYF
>TRBJ1-2|12|TRBV29-1|-|-
TGCAGCGTCGCCGGGATGTCATTTGGCTACACCTTC
CSVAGMSFGYTF
>TRBJ1-1|12|TRBV19|-|-
TGTGCCAGTAGTGCAGACTTAAATGAAGCTTTCTTT
CASSADLNEAFF
>TRBJ1-2|16|TRBV29-1|-|-
TGCAGCGTCGGAGGGGTCGGGACGGGAAGGGTCTATGGCTACACCTTC
CSVGGVGTGRVYGYTF
>TRBJ2-7|11|TRBV7-2|few|-
TGTGCCAGCAGCCGATCCTACGAGCAGTACTTC
CASSRSYEQYF
>TRBJ2-2|13|TRBV2|once|-
TGTGTCTCGAGTCTACAGAACACCGGGGAGCTGTTTTTT
CVSSLQNTGELFF
>TRBJ2-1|17|TRBV29-1|-|TRBD2
TGCAGCGTTGAACTCCGGACTAGCGGGAGGAAACACAATGAGCAGTTCTTC
CSVELRTSGRKHNEQFF
>TRBJ1-1|17|TRBV27|-|-
TGTGCCAGCAGTTCTTTTTTAGGAGGCGGGATGAACACTGAAGCTTTCTTT
CASSSFLGGGMNTEAFF
>TRBJ2-7|14|TRBV7-2|-|-
TGTGCCAGCAGCTTAGCAGGCCCTCGAGACGAGCAGTACTTC
CASSLAGPRDEQYF
>TRBJ2-5|14|TRBV7-6|-|TRBD2
TGTGCCAGCAGCTTAACGGCGGGAGGTGAGACCCAGTACTTC
CASSLTAGGETQYF
>TRBJ2-1|17|TRBV28|-|-
TGTGCCAGCAGTTTACGTCGGGGATCCCGTCTCGGGACCGAGCAGTTCTTC
CASSLRRGSRLGTEQFF
>TRBJ1-1|14|TRBV2|-|-
TGTGCCAGCAGTGCCGTACGACTGGCGGGTGAAGCTTTCTTT
CASSAVRLAGEAFF
>TRBJ2-6|18|TRBV10-3|-|TRBD1
TGTGCCATCAGTGGGCCGGGACAGGGGACCTCTGGGGCCAACGTCCTGACTTTC
CAISGPGQGTSGANVLTF
>TRBJ1-2|15|TRBV7-2|-|TRBD1
TGTGCCAGCAGGATTCGACAGGGCGGTAACTATGGCTACACCTTC
CASRIRQGGNYGYTF
>TRBJ1-1|15|TRBV19|-|TRBD1
TGTGCCAGTAGTATAAGGGACAGGGGTTCCACTGAAGCTTTCTTT
CASSIRDRGSTEAFF
>TRBJ2-1|14|TRBV30|-|TRBD2
TGTGCCTGGAGTCCGGGACTAGCGGGAGCTGCGCAGTTCTTC
CAWSPGLAGAAQFF
>TRBJ2-5|13|TRBV5-1|-|-
TGCGCCAGCAGCTTGGGGGGGCTTGAGACCCAGTACTTC
CASSLGGLETQYF
>TRBJ2-3|15|TRBV19|-|-
TGTGCCAGTAGTATATTAGGGGCTAGCACAGATACGCAGTATTTT
CASSILGASTDTQYF
>TRBJ2-7|16|TRBV4-1|few|-
TGCGCCAGCAGCCAAGATTGGGGCAGGGTGACAAACGAGCAGTACTTC
CASSQDWGRVTNEQYF
>TRBJ1-2|15|TRBV5-1|-|-
TGCGCCAGCAGCTTGGAAGGGGGTGGCGGCTATGGCTACACCTTC
CASSLEGGGGYGYTF
>TRBJ1-2|12|TRBV7-9|-|-
TGTGCCAGCAGCTTGAACAGGGATGGCTACACCTTC
CASSLNRDGYTF
>TRBJ2-3|13|TRBV5-6|-|-
TGTGCCAGCAGCTTGTCGTGGTCGGATACGCAGTATTTT
CASSLSWSDTQYF
>TRBJ2-7|15|TRBV5-6|-|TRBD1
TGTGCCAGCAGCTTCCCCGGGACAGGGGGCCGAGAGCAGTACTTC
CASSFPGTGGREQYF
>TRBJ2-6|15|TRBV7-3|once|-
TGTGCCAGCAGCTTAGGGGGTTCTGGGGCCAACGTCCTGACTTTC
CASSLGGSGANVLTF
>TRBJ1-2|13|TRBV2|-|-
TGTGCCAGCAGTGACGAAGGCAACTATGGCTACACCTTC
CASSDEGNYGYTF
>TRBJ2-3|15|TRBV7-3|-|TRBD2
TGTGCCAGCAGCTCTCCGGGACTAGGGACAGATACGCAGTATTTT
CASSSPGLGTDTQYF
>TRBJ2-3|18|TRBV4-3|-|-
TGCGCCAGCAGCCAAGATCGCGGGGCGGGTTGGGGCACAGATACGCAGTATTTT
CASSQDRGAGWGTDTQYF
>TRBJ2-3|18|TRBV19|-|TRBD2
TGTGCCAGTAGTATCGGACTAGCCAGAGCGGGGAGCACAGATACGCAGTATTTT
CASSIGLARAGSTDTQYF